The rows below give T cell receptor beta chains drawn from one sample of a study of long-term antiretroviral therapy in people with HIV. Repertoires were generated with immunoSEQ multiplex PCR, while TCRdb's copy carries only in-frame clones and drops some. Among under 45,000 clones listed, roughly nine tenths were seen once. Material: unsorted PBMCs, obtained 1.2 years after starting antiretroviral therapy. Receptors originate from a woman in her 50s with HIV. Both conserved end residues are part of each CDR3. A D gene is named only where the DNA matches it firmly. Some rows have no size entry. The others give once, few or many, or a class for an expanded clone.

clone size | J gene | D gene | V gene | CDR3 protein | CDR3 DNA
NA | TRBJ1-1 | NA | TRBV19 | CASSMPWKVGGGDTEAFF | TGTGCCAGTAGTATGCCCTGGAAAGTCGGCGGTGGGGACACTGAAGCTTTCTTT
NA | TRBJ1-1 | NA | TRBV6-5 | CASSYSTGTEAFF | TGTGCCAGCAGTTACTCGACGGGAACTGAAGCTTTCTTT
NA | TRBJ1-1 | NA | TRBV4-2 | CASSQAPANTEAFF | TGTGCCAGCAGCCAAGCTCCAGCGAACACTGAAGCTTTCTTT
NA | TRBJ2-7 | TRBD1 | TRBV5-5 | CASSSGQASGNEQYF | TGTGCCAGCAGTTCCGGACAGGCCTCCGGTAACGAGCAGTACTTC
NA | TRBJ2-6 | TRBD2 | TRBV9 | CASSTERGGFSGANVLTF | TGTGCCAGCAGCACCGAGCGGGGTGGATTCTCTGGGGCCAACGTCCTGACTTTC
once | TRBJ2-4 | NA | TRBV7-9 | CASSPSNSPLAKNIQYF | TGTGCCAGCAGCCCGTCCAACAGTCCCTTAGCCAAAAACATTCAGTACTTC
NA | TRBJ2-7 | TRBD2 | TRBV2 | CASSRTSGDEQYF | TGTGCCAGCAGTCGGACTAGCGGGGACGAGCAGTACTTC
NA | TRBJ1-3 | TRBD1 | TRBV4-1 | CASSQEDRGDTIYF | TGCGCCAGCAGCCAAGAGGACAGGGGAGACACCATATATTTT
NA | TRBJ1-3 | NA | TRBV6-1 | CASTALGGGNTIYF | TGTGCCAGCACCGCTTTGGGTGGTGGAAACACCATATATTTT
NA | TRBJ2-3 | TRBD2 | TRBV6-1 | CASGASGGMRVAQYF | TGTGCCAGCGGGGCTAGCGGGGGAATGAGGGTCGCGCAGTATTTT
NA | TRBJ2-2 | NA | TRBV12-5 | CASGLKRPGELFF | TGTGCTAGTGGTTTGAAACGCCCCGGGGAGCTGTTTTTT
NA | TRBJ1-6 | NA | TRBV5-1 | CASSLDGGGSPLHF | TGCGCCAGCAGCTTGGACGGGGGAGGGTCACCCCTCCACTTT
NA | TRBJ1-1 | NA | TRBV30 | CAWSMPGNTEAFF | TGTGCCTGGAGTATGCCGGGGAACACTGAAGCTTTCTTT
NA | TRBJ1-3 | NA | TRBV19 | CASSISQGSGNTIYF | TGTGCCAGTAGTATTTCGCAGGGGTCTGGAAACACCATATATTTT
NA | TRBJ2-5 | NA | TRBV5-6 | CASSLVTGRETQYF | TGTGCCAGCAGCTTGGTTACAGGGAGGGAGACCCAGTACTTC
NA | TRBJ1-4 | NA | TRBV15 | CATSSGSGEKLFF | TGTGCCACCAGCAGCGGGTCTGGTGAAAAACTGTTTTTT
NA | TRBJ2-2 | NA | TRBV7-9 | CASSLRDSGTGELFF | TGTGCCAGCAGCCTCCGGGACTCGGGCACCGGGGAGCTGTTTTTT
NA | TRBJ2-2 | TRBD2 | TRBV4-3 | CASSQAPRGATGELFF | TGCGCCAGCAGCCAAGCCCCGCGGGGGGCCACCGGGGAGCTGTTTTTT
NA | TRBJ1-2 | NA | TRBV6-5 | CASMGLQGPLGGYTF | TGTGCCAGCATGGGGCTACAGGGCCCCCTTGGCGGCTACACCTTC
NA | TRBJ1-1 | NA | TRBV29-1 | CSVELARNTEAFF | TGCAGCGTTGAGTTGGCCAGAAACACTGAAGCTTTCTTT
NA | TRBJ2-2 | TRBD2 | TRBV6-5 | CASSYLLAGGSGELFF | TGTGCCAGCAGTTACTTACTAGCGGGGGGCTCCGGGGAGCTGTTTTTT
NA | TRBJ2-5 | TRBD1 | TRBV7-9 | CASSPRTGWETQYF | TGTGCCAGCAGCCCCCGGACAGGGTGGGAGACCCAGTACTTC
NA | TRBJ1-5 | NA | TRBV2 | CASSGSRTSNQPQHF | TGTGCCAGCAGTGGATCTAGAACTAGCAATCAGCCCCAGCATTTT
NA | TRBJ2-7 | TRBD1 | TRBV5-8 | CASSRGQGSEQYF | TGTGCCAGCAGCAGAGGACAGGGATCCGAGCAGTACTTC
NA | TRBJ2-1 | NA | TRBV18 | CASSPTPDTRGQFF | TGTGCCAGCTCACCTACGCCGGACACGCGAGGGCAGTTCTTC
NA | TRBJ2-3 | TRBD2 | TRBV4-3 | CASSQGTSGGGDTQYF | TGCGCCAGCAGCCAAGGCACTAGCGGGGGAGGGGATACGCAGTATTTT
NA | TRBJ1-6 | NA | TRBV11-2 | CASSLGGIYNSPLHF | TGTGCCAGCAGCCTCGGGGGAATCTATAATTCACCCCTCCACTTT
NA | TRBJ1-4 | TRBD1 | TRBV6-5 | CASSYGQGRDEKLFF | TGTGCCAGCAGTTACGGACAGGGTCGAGACGAAAAACTGTTTTTT
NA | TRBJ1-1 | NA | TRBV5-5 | CASSLRPTAMNTEAFF | TGTGCCAGCAGCCTCCGACCGACAGCCATGAACACTGAAGCTTTCTTT
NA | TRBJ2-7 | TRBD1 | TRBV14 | CASSAGDRVYEQYF | TGTGCCAGCAGCGCTGGGGACAGGGTTTACGAGCAGTACTTC
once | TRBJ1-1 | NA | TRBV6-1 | CASRGNREWETEAFF | TGTGCCAGCAGAGGGAACAGGGAGTGGGAAACTGAAGCTTTCTTT
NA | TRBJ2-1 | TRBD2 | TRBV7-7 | CASSPTSGGYNEQFF | TGTGCTAGCAGCCCTACTAGCGGGGGTTACAATGAGCAGTTCTTC
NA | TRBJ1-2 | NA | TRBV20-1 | CSARDGGVHTF | TGCAGTGCTAGAGATGGAGGCGTACACACCTTC
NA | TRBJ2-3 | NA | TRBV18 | CASSPRSPGPDTQYF | TGTGCCAGCTCACCACGATCGCCAGGCCCAGATACGCAGTATTTT
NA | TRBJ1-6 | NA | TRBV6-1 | CASSEAVEVTSPLHF | TGTGCCAGCAGTGAAGCGGTAGAGGTTACTTCACCCCTCCACTTT
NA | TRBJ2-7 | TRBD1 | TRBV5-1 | CASSLSGTGDEQYF | TGCGCCAGCAGCTTATCCGGGACAGGGGACGAGCAGTACTTC
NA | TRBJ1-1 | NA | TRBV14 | CASSPRLGVMNTEAFF | TGTGCCAGCAGCCCGCGTCTGGGGGTCATGAACACTGAAGCTTTCTTT
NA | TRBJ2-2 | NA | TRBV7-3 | CASSLTAVNTGELFF | TGTGCCAGCAGCTTAACGGCGGTAAACACCGGGGAGCTGTTTTTT
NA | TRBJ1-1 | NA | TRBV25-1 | CASRRGTEAFF | TGTGCCAGCAGAAGAGGGACTGAAGCTTTCTTT
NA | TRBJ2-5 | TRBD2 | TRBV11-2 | CASSLVSSGQETQYF | TGTGCCAGCAGCTTAGTGTCTAGCGGGCAAGAGACCCAGTACTTC
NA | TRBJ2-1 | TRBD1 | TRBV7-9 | CASSLWTGDNEQFF | TGTGCCAGCAGCTTATGGACAGGGGACAATGAGCAGTTCTTC
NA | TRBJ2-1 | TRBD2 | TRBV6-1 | CASSEAPGGLNEQFF | TGTGCCAGCAGTGAAGCTCCGGGGGGGCTTAATGAGCAGTTCTTC
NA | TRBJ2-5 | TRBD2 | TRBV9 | CASSLEGTSGGETQYF | TGTGCCAGCAGCCTCGAGGGGACTAGTGGGGGAGAGACCCAGTACTTC
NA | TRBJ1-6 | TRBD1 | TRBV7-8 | CASSPPDRGLNSPLHF | TGTGCCAGCAGCCCGCCGGACAGGGGGCTTAATTCACCCCTCCACTTT
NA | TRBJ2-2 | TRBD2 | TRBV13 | CASSLGSGGGTGELFF | TGTGCCAGCAGCTTAGGGAGCGGGGGGGGCACCGGGGAGCTGTTTTTT
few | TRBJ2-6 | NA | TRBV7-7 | CASSLGPGESGANVLTF | TGTGCTAGCAGCTTAGGACCAGGGGAATCTGGGGCCAACGTCCTGACTTTC
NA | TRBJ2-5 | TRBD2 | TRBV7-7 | CASSDSGMMETQYF | TGTGCTAGCAGCGATAGCGGGATGATGGAGACCCAGTACTTC
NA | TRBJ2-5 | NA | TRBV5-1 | CASSWGPGEETQYF | TGCGCCAGCAGCTGGGGCCCTGGGGAAGAGACCCAGTACTTC
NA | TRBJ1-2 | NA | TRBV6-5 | CASSRSGGDGYAF | TGTGCCAGCAGTAGATCCGGGGGGGATGGCTACGCCTTC
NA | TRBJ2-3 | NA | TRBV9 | CASSVEGGSTDTQYF | TGTGCCAGCAGCGTAGAAGGAGGTAGCACAGATACGCAGTATTTT
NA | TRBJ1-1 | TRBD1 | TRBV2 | CASRDRVITEAFF | TGTGCCAGCAGGGACAGGGTGATCACTGAAGCTTTCTTT